The TCR beta chain described here comes from a study of blood T cell repertoires in COVID-19 (dated by TCRdb to 2020 to 2022). With respect to the entire study: Samples covering the acute and convalescent phases of COVID-19 were provided by collaborators in the United States, Italy and Spain. The material from the prospective study consisted of cDNA or gDNA derived from T cells, B-cell-depleted T cells, or PBMCs. Subjects who had been exposed to COVID-19, were actively infected with it, or had recovered from it provided the deeply sampled blood TCRbeta repertoires that made up the dataset. A freely available public database, intended as a resource for researchers studying the immune response to SARS-CoV-2, is where the repertoires were released. The samples were drawn from the first 160 participants of the ongoing ImmuneRACE study and from 950 to 1,500 subjects provided by 6 global collaborators. A de-identified subject ID, COVID-19 status, age in years and sex were almost always included in the sample metadata. HLA class I and class II types, where available, came from metadata supplied by the sample provider rather than from assay-based typing.

Results the study describes overall, beyond this receptor: The quantity of clinical and demographic metadata differed by source and by participant and was supplied without curation.

TCRbeta CDR3 regions were amplified from genomic DNA by means of the immunoSEQ Assay, a bias-controlled multiplex PCR. Regarding the original processing steps: Nucleated cell counts per sample were estimated from amplification of reference gene primers within the assay. Sequence reads were collapsed and filtered to measure the absolute abundance of every unique TCRbeta CDR3 rearrangement. For each sample, productive Simpson clonality was calculated as the square root of Simpson's diversity index over productive rearrangements. TCRdb stores this immuneACCESS table with in-frame sequences only. Part of the clones is absent; in the studies checked, under half of the shortfall reflects unresolved V genes, and no reason is known for the rest. Clone size and the V and J calls come from that table; the DNA yielded D and trimming. The sample contains 150,000 or so clones, about four fifths of them found a single time. Around 15% of the sample lies in the top ten.

With respect to this clone: Its antigen remains undetermined. No base-level quality is on record; no much larger clone is a single base apart. Other DNA variants within this sample encode the same CDR3.

Each collaborating institution followed its own protocols to collect whole blood in K2EDTA tubes. For TCRbeta analysis, collaborators shipped samples in one of three forms: frozen whole blood, isolated PBMCs, or DNA extracted from either of those sample types. From cysteine to phenylalanine, the CDR3 is 14 amino acids long. Of all the DNA, just the CDR3 is kept, 42 bases in frame from base 1. V and J are truncated by 5 bases and 1 base respectively, leaving an intervening sequence of 11 bases. CDR1 and CDR2, looked up from the germline V gene, are SGHTA and FQGNSA. The rearrangement joined TRBV7-2 to TRBJ1-2, with an unclear D gene assignment. This TCR derives from a human donor with acute or convalescent COVID-19. The donor label of this sample is uncertain. Sequencing input: peripheral blood. Here is the DNA: TGTGCCAGCAGCAAGGGAGGGAGTAACTATGGCTACACCTTC. It encodes CASSKGGSNYGYTF.